One sample yielded the 10 T cell receptor beta chains listed below, sequenced in a study of T cell responses to AZD1222 COVID-19 vaccine. The assay was immunoSEQ multiplex PCR, and TCRdb's table has in-frame clones only and misses some. The repertoire holds 120,000 or so clones, with about 89% as singletons. Sample: peripheral blood, taken on day 0 of AZD1222 vaccination. The receptor source for this set is an adult in good health.

CDR3 in DNA: TGTGCCAGCAGTTCCCGCGGATGGTTCTTC. Amino acids: CASSSRGWFF. This chain joins TRBV28 and TRBJ2-1; D unresolved. V gave up 4 bases and J gave up 15 bases, with 10 bases separating them. The CDR3 runs 10 residues. The germline V gene has CDR1 MDHEN and CDR2 SYDVKM.

The J gene is TRBJ1-2, the V gene TRBV6-1; the match to TRBD1 covers 7 bases. The CDR3 is 14 residues long. The V gene's germline CDR1 is MNHNS and CDR2 SASEGT. Losses at the gene ends were 5 bases for V and 7 bases for J; bases not matched to a gene: 10. CDR3 protein: CASSRQGVEPGYTF. DNA for the CDR3: TGTGCCAGCAGTCGTCAGGGGGTCGAACCTGGCTACACCTTC.

This chain links TRBV9 with TRBJ1-4; unclear D gene. Trimming left V 4 bases short and J 8 bases short, with 18 bases between. Germline CDR1 is SGDLS and CDR2 is YYNGEE. This CDR3 is built from 15 residues. In nucleotides, the CDR3 is TGTGCCAGCAGCTCAAGCGGAGGAATAGGAGAAAAACTGTTTTTT. Protein product: CASSSSGGIGEKLFF.

This chain connects TRBV3-1 (or the pseudogene TRBV3-2) to TRBJ1-5; maybe TRBD1 (6 bases). CDR1 is LGHDT, CDR2 YNNKEL, per germline (reference sequence). CDR3 size: 14 residues. V lost 3 bases to trimming and J lost 2 bases, with 8 bases between them. The CDR3 DNA is TGTGCCAGCAGCCACAGGGGAGGCAATCAGCCCCAGCATTTT. Its protein is CASSHRGGNQPQHF.

This rearrangement joins TRBV6-2 or TRBV6-3 to TRBJ2-3; D not resolved. Trimming shortened V by 2 bases and J by 1 base, and 10 bases separated the two germline ends. Germline assignment: CDR1 MNHEY and CDR2 SVGEGT. The CDR3 extends over 15 amino acids. The CDR3 DNA reads TGTGCCAGCAGTTACAGGGATCGTGGCACAGATACGCAGTATTTT. It translates to CASSYRDRGTDTQYF.

The gene calls are TRBV7-2 and TRBJ1-5; 10 positions match TRBD1. Germline CDR1 reads SGHTA; CDR2 reads FQGNSA. The CDR3 has 16 residues. V was clipped by 3 bases and J by 5 bases; unmatched bases: 7. The CDR3 sequence is CASSFTGQGGYQPQHF. The CDR3 DNA reads as TGTGCCAGCAGCTTCACTGGACAGGGGGGGTATCAGCCCCAGCATTTT. Complete variable domain (other parts from reference TRBV7-2 and TRBJ1-5): GAGVSQSPSNKVTEKGKDVELRCDPISGHTALYWYRQSLGQGLEFLIYFQGNSAPDKSGLPSDRFSAERTGGSVSTLTIQRTQQEDSAVYLCASSFTGQGGYQPQHFGDGTRLSIL.

This clone appeared a single time. The CDR3 DNA is TGTGCCAGCAGCCACTTTGGACAGGGGGGTGAAAAACTGTTTTTT. This codes for CASSHFGQGGEKLFF. The J gene is TRBJ1-4, the V gene TRBV3-1 (or the pseudogene TRBV3-2); TRBD1 aligns across 10 bases. V shed 3 bases, J shed 7 bases, and the junction held 5 bases outside the gene matches. Germline loops: CDR1 LGHDT, CDR2 YNNKEL (reference sequence). The length of the CDR3 is 15 residues.

This chain links TRBV11-2 with TRBJ2-7; 12 bases agree with TRBD2. The CDR3 sequence is 17 residues long. CDR1 SGHAT and CDR2 FQNNGV come from the germline V gene. Trimming cost V 0 bases and J 0 bases; bases outside gene matches: 3. The CDR3 sequence is CASSLELAGGSSYEQYF. DNA of the CDR3: TGTGCCAGCAGCTTAGAGCTAGCGGGAGGGAGCTCCTACGAGCAGTACTTC.

The gene calls are TRBV25-1 and TRBJ2-6; weak D call: TRBD2 (6 bases). Germline-derived CDR1 and CDR2 are MGHDK and SYGVNS. CDR3 length: 14 residues. V was shortened by 5 bases and J by 4 bases, with 9 bases between the two germline ends. This CDR3 is CASSWAGGANVLTF. DNA for the CDR3: TGTGCCAGCAGTTGGGCGGGGGGGGCCAACGTCCTGACTTTC.

This clone was seen more than once but under ten times. The chain joins TRBV29-1 to TRBJ1-1; D gene ambiguous. CDR1 and CDR2 from the germline V gene are SQVTM and ANQGSEA. The germline V and J ends were trimmed by 4 bases and 2 bases, with 17 bases remaining between them. The CDR3 is made up of 15 amino acids. The CDR3 loop reads CSVVFRRQTNTEAFF. CDR3 sequence (DNA): TGCAGCGTTGTCTTCCGTCGGCAGACCAACACTGAAGCTTTCTTT.